This T cell receptor (beta chain) was captured in a study of blood T cell repertoires in COVID-19. Study background: Sites across the United States, Italy and Spain contributed samples from acute and convalescent COVID-19. Nucleic acid was either cDNA or gDNA, and it came from T cells, B-cell-depleted T cells, or PBMCs.

The V gene end was trimmed by 3 bases and the J gene end by 0 bases; junction bases not matched to a gene: 7. The length of the CDR3 is 16 residues. CDR1 and CDR2 (germline): SNHLY, FYNNEI. Per the study methods: Amplification of reference gene primers was used by the study to estimate nucleated cell counts. Profiled with immunoSEQ multiplex PCR; TCRdb holds only in-frame clones, not every one. The D gene and trimming were derived from the DNA, and the V and J assignments and clone size from that table. Of over 200,000 clones listed, about 87% are singletons. Sequenced sample: peripheral blood. The origin of this receptor is a woman in her 50s with acute or convalescent COVID-19. The rearrangement uses TRBV2 and TRBJ1-1, with 7 nucleotides matching TRBD1. The CDR3 here is CASSDRQGVLNTEAFF. CDR3 nucleotide sequence: TGTGCCAGCAGTGACCGACAGGGAGTCTTGAACACTGAAGCTTTCTTT.